This T cell receptor beta chain is from a study of identical twins. Study-wide results and caveats: A partial confounding effect on zero-insertion analyses could come from invariant MAIT and iNKT cells.

TCRdb called the 5' RACE reads again in MiXCR, with one record for every CDR3 protein. The data hold over 200,000 distinct CDR3 sequences, with about 10% observed a single time. Trimming removed 5 bases from V and 5 bases from J; junction bases left unmatched: 0. There are 12 residues in the CDR3. Germline-derived CDR1 and CDR2 are SGHDT and YYEEEE. Of note for this clonotype: Antigen unknown.

The source is a man aged 50-60 years in good health. Input material: memory T cells sorted from blood. V gene TRBV5-6 combines with J gene TRBJ2-2; 7 bases align to TRBD1. DNA for the CDR3: TGTGCCAGCAGACAGGGGACCGGGGAGCTGTTTTTT. Translating gives CASRQGTGELFF.